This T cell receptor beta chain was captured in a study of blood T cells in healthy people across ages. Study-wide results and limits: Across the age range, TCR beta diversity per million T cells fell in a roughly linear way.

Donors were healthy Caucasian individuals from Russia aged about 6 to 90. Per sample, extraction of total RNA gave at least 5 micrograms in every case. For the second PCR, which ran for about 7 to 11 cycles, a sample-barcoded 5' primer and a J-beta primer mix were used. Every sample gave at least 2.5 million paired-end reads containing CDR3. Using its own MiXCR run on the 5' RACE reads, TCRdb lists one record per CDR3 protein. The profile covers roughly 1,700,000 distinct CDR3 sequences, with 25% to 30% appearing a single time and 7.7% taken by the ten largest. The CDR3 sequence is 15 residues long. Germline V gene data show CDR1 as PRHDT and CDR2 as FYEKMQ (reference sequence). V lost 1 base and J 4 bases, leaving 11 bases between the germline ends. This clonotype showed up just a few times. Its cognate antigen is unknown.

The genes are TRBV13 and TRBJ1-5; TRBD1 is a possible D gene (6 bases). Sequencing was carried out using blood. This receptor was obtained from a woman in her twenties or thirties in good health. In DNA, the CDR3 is TGTGCCAGCAGCTTAGCCAGGACAGTTAATCAGCCCCAGCATTTT. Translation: CASSLARTVNQPQHF.